The 17 T cell receptor beta chains below all came from one sample that was sequenced in a study of human T cells and chemical hapten exposure. TCRdb itself ran the RACE reads through MiXCR, one entry per CDR3 protein. This sample has under 450,000 distinct CDR3 sequences, with about 4.8% found just once. Regarding time point: patch test 1, 2 weeks after DPC sensitization. Documented treatment: therapeutic diphenylcyclopropenone sensitization with weekly scalp DPC. The source was whole blood, collected in connection with sensitization to the hapten diphenylcyclopropenone (DPC). The origin of the receptors is a woman aged 50 to 65 with alopecia areata. Some clones in this sample may be carry-over from other donors' samples.

This chain uses TRBV20-1 with TRBJ2-3; 12 bases are a match to TRBD2. The ends lost 6 bases at V and 6 bases at J; junction bases unmatched: 10. The CDR3 runs 15 residues. Germline V gene lookup returns CDR1 DFQATT and CDR2 SNEGSKA (reference sequence). CDR3 residues: CSASGLAGAQDTQYF. The DNA of the CDR3 is TGCAGTGCATCGGGACTAGCGGGCGCTCAGGATACGCAGTATTTT.

The chain has TRBV30 and TRBJ2-7; 8 nucleotides agree with TRBD1. With V trimmed by 1 base and J by 4 bases, 0 bases remained unmatched. CDR1 GTSNPN and CDR2 SVGIG come from the germline V gene (reference sequence). The CDR3 is 12 amino acids. CDR3 residues: CAWSDRGYEQYF. The CDR3 DNA is TGTGCCTGGAGTGACAGGGGGTACGAGCAGTACTTC.

The V and J genes are TRBV20-1 and TRBJ2-1, with D perhaps matching TRBD2 (7 bases). Germline V gives CDR1 DFQATT, CDR2 SNEGSKA (reference sequence). The CDR3 contains 16 residues. Trimming stripped 3 bases from V and 3 bases from J, with 18 bases between. The DNA for the CDR3 is TGCAGTGCTAGTCGGGGGGCGAGTTTCTTCTACAATGAGCAGTTCTTC. Its translation is CSASRGASFFYNEQFF.

This clonotype was counted at least ten times. This sequence joins TRBV20-1 and TRBJ1-4; D call uncertain. The CDR3 has 14 amino acids. CDR1 and CDR2 (germline): DFQATT, SNEGSKA (reference sequence). V was trimmed by 0 bases and J by 5 bases, leaving 10 bases between them. The CDR3 bases are TGCAGTGCTAGAGATCAAAGGGAAAATGAAAAACTGTTTTTT. Its protein product is CSARDQRENEKLFF.

This clonotype was observed many times. J is TRBJ1-6 and V is TRBV3-1; D is unresolved. V lost 1 base to trimming and J lost 9 bases, with 10 bases between them. The CDR3 runs to 14 residues. The germline CDR1 and CDR2 sequences are LGHDT and YNNKEL (reference sequence). The CDR3 loop reads CASSQVGDSSPLHF. CDR3 bases: TGTGCCAGCAGCCAAGTGGGCGATAGTTCACCCCTCCACTTT.

This clonotype appeared many times. The chain is built from TRBV7-9 and TRBJ1-1, with D hard to call. Germline assignment: CDR1 SEHNR and CDR2 FQNEAQ (reference sequence). The CDR3 consists of 14 residues. The V and J ends lost 3 bases and 2 bases respectively, with 10 bases between them. CDR3 protein: CASSLEEVNTEAFF. CDR3 DNA sequence: TGTGCCAGCAGCTTGGAGGAGGTCAACACTGAAGCTTTCTTT.

This clonotype was recorded many times. The chain is built from TRBV6-6 and TRBJ2-3, with a weak D call TRBD1 (5 bases). There are 14 residues in the CDR3. From germline, CDR1 is MNHNY and CDR2 SVGAGI (reference sequence). The ends were cut back, 4 bases at V and 2 bases at J, with 10 bases in the middle. The CDR3 reads CASSSQGTTDTQYF. In DNA form, the CDR3 reads TGTGCCAGCAGTTCCCAGGGAACCACAGATACGCAGTATTTT.

The V gene is TRBV12-3 or TRBV12-4, the J gene TRBJ2-1, with 12 bases matching TRBD2. The V segment lost 4 bases and the J segment 10 bases; nucleotides outside the gene matches: 5. The CDR3 has 14 amino acids. This CDR3 reads CASSSSGGAGEQFF. CDR3 nucleotides: TGTGCCAGCAGTTCTAGCGGGGGGGCAGGCGAGCAGTTCTTC.

At least ten counts were recorded for this clonotype. The gene calls are TRBV7-9 and TRBJ2-3; D gene unclear. The CDR3 is made up of 12 amino acids. V was pared by 4 bases and J by 6 bases, with 8 bases between. From germline, CDR1 is SEHNR and CDR2 FQNEAQ (reference sequence). The CDR3 reads CASSSNGDTQYF. CDR3 DNA sequence: TGTGCCAGCAGCTCTAATGGGGATACGCAGTATTTT.

This clonotype has a count of ten or more. The rearrangement links TRBV20-1 to TRBJ1-1; 7 nucleotides match TRBD1. Trimming cost V 3 bases and J 7 bases; bases outside gene matches: 5. The CDR3 totals 12 residues. Germline V lookup: CDR1 DFQATT, CDR2 SNEGSKA (reference sequence). The CDR3 coding sequence is TGCAGTGCTAGGGGGGACAGCCATGAAGCTTTCTTT. Translating it yields CSARGDSHEAFF.

Ten or more counts support this clonotype. The V call is TRBV7-9, the J call TRBJ2-1, with 11 bases fitting TRBD2. Trimming took 3 bases from V and 2 from J; bases not matched to a gene: 3. The V gene's germline CDR1 is SEHNR and CDR2 FQNEAQ (reference sequence). This CDR3 has 16 residues. The DNA for the CDR3 is TGTGCCAGCAGCTTTAGCGGGAGGGCCCCCTACAATGAGCAGTTCTTC. Translating gives CASSFSGRAPYNEQFF.

This clonotype was recorded many times. CDR3 coding DNA: TGCGCCAGCAGCTTGGAAGGAGACGGCACTGAAGCTTTCTTT. Protein sequence: CASSLEGDGTEAFF. This sequence joins TRBV5-1 and TRBJ1-1; no reliable D call. This CDR3 has 14 amino acids. The germline V and J ends were trimmed by 0 bases and 4 bases, with 10 bases remaining between them. Germline V lookup: CDR1 SGHRS, CDR2 YFSETQ.

The rearrangement links TRBV7-2 to TRBJ1-2; no reliable D call. This CDR3 has 16 amino acids. Germline loops: CDR1 SGHTA, CDR2 FQGNSA. The ends were cut back, 3 bases at V and 5 bases at J, with 19 bases in the middle. The CDR3 DNA reads TGTGCCAGCAGCTTTCAGCTTCTTCGTAGGGCTTATGGCTACACCTTC. Its translation is CASSFQLLRRAYGYTF.

This clonotype has a count of ten or more. The V and J genes are TRBV7-8 and TRBJ1-6; D is possibly TRBD1 (5 bases). The germline V and J ends were trimmed by 5 bases and 12 bases, with 11 bases remaining between them. This CDR3 is 12 amino acids long. The germline gives CDR1 SGHVS, CDR2 FQNEAQ. CDR3 in DNA: TGTGCCAGCAGCCTGGGGACTGAACCCCTCCACTTT. Protein sequence: CASSLGTEPLHF.

The chain joins TRBV2 to TRBJ1-1; D remains ambiguous. The length of the CDR3 is 15 residues. V lost 7 bases and J 0 bases, leaving 15 bases between the germline ends. Germline CDR1 reads SNHLY; CDR2 reads FYNNEI. The CDR3 DNA reads TGTGCCAGCATGCTAGAGCGTCAAATGAACACTGAAGCTTTCTTT. The encoded protein is CASMLERQMNTEAFF.

The chain uses TRBV20-1 and TRBJ1-1; D perhaps matches TRBD1 (5 bases). CDR3 size: 14 residues. V was cut by 6 bases and J by 1 base, with 15 bases left in between. Germline CDR1 DFQATT, CDR2 SNEGSKA (reference sequence). CDR3 DNA sequence: TGCAGTGCCCCTGCCCAAACAGGGAACACTGAAGCTTTCTTT. Its protein is CSAPAQTGNTEAFF.

This clonotype was found many times. The chain couples TRBV5-4 to TRBJ1-1; D unresolved. Trimming shortened V by 1 base and J by 1 base, and 11 bases separated the two germline ends. Looked up from germline, CDR1 is SGHNT and CDR2 is YYREEE (reference sequence). The CDR3 runs to 15 residues. The chain's CDR3 is CASSLLGSPNTEAFF. CDR3 sequence (DNA): TGTGCCAGCAGCTTGTTGGGCTCGCCGAACACTGAAGCTTTCTTT.